These 21 T cell receptor beta chains originate from one sample sequenced in a study of blood T cell repertoires in COVID-19. Sequenced by immunoSEQ multiplex PCR; TCRdb stores in-frame clones only, minus some. The data show 60,000 to 80,000 clones, with 84% seen just once and roughly 9.2% held by the top ten. Sequencing was performed on peripheral blood. These receptors all stem from a man between 50 and 59 years old with active COVID-19.

The rearrangement links TRBV12-5 to TRBJ2-7, with D perhaps matching TRBD1 (6 bases). The CDR3 contains 16 residues. The germline V and J ends were trimmed by 0 bases and 6 bases, with 18 bases remaining between them. Germline V CDR1 and CDR2: LGHNT, FRNRAP. The CDR3: CASGLVVGQGSAEQYF. In DNA, the CDR3 is TGTGCTAGTGGTTTGGTAGTCGGGCAGGGGTCCGCCGAGCAGTACTTC.

The rearrangement joins TRBV7-9 to TRBJ2-3, with D possibly being TRBD1 (7 bases). V shed 5 bases and J shed 2 bases, with 17 bases lying between them. Per the germline V gene, CDR1 is SEHNR and CDR2 is FQNEAQ (reference sequence). The CDR3 is made up of 16 amino acids. The CDR3 loop reads CASSPGGQRITDTQYF. CDR3 in DNA: TGTGCCAGCAGCCCCGGGGGACAGAGGATCACAGATACGCAGTATTTT. Filled out from reference TRBV7-9 and TRBJ2-3, the complete variable domain reads DTGVSQNPRHKITKRGQNVTFRCDPISEHNRLYWYRQTLGQGPEFLTYFQNEAQLEKSRLLSDRFSAERPKGSFSTLEIQRTEQGDSAMYLCASSPGGQRITDTQYFGPGTRLTVL.

The rearrangement uses TRBV2 and TRBJ2-3; no definite D call. Trimming removed 7 bases from V and 2 bases from J, with 7 bases in between. This CDR3 contains 12 residues. From germline, CDR1 is SNHLY and CDR2 FYNNEI. CDR3 coding DNA: TGTGCCAGCAACAGAAACACAGATACGCAGTATTTT. As protein: CASNRNTDTQYF.

The chain joins TRBV5-4 to TRBJ1-6; 7 bases align to TRBD1. The CDR3 runs 15 residues. Germline V lookup: CDR1 SGHNT, CDR2 YYREEE (reference sequence). V shed 5 bases, J shed 8 bases, and the junction held 10 bases outside the gene matches. Here the CDR3 DNA reads TGTGCCAGCAGTCACAGGGGTTTTATGGATTCACCCCTCCACTTT. Its protein is CASSHRGFMDSPLHF.

This clone was observed once. V and J are TRBV9 and TRBJ2-1; D may be TRBD2 (5 bases). V lost 0 bases to trimming and J lost 12 bases, with 16 bases between them. Germline lookup yields CDR1 SGDLS and CDR2 YYNGEE. The CDR3 is 14 amino acids. DNA of the CDR3: TGTGCCAGCAGCGTAGGAGCTAGCTGGGGTGGGCAGTTCTTC. Protein: CASSVGASWGGQFF.

The V call is TRBV7-8, the J call TRBJ2-3; 11 nucleotides line up with TRBD2. The CDR3 consists of 15 residues. The V gene's germline CDR1 is SGHVS and CDR2 FQNEAQ. V dropped 3 bases and J dropped 2; count of bases not matched to a gene: 1. The CDR3 is CASSLTSGDTDTQYF. CDR3 in DNA: TGTGCCAGCAGCTTGACTAGCGGGGACACAGATACGCAGTATTTT.

V usage is TRBV6-8 and J usage is TRBJ2-5, with 7 nucleotides matching TRBD1. The germline CDR1 and CDR2 sequences are MNHGY and SAAAGT. With V trimmed by 6 bases and J by 5 bases, 12 bases remained unmatched. The CDR3 is 15 residues long. The CDR3 loop is CASRRTGARQETQYF. CDR3 coding DNA: TGTGCCAGCAGACGAACAGGGGCCCGACAGGAGACCCAGTACTTC.

The count of this clone is one. The CDR3 loop is CASSQVAENSPLHF. The CDR3 DNA is TGTGCCAGCAGCCAAGTTGCGGAGAATTCACCCCTCCACTTT. The rearrangement links TRBV3-1 (or the pseudogene TRBV3-2) to TRBJ1-6; D call uncertain. Per germline, CDR1 LGHDT and CDR2 YNNKEL (reference sequence). The CDR3 has 14 amino acids. V was clipped by 1 base and J by 7 bases, with 8 bases between them.

This rearrangement joins TRBV6-6 to TRBJ2-3; a weak D match, TRBD1 (6 bases). With 5 bases removed from V and 1 base from J, the gap between germline ends came to 13 bases. Looked up from germline, CDR1 is MNHNY and CDR2 is SVGAGI (reference sequence). The CDR3 spans 15 residues. The CDR3 bases are TGTGCCAGCAGTAACCTACAGGGAGGCACAGATACGCAGTATTTT. Residues: CASSNLQGGTDTQYF.

The J gene is TRBJ2-7, the V gene TRBV6-5, with 11 nucleotides matching TRBD2. CDR3 size: 15 residues. Per germline, CDR1 MNHEY and CDR2 SVGAGI. With V trimmed by 2 bases and J by 5 bases, 5 bases remained unmatched. CDR3 DNA: TGTGCCAGCAGTTACACCCTAGCGGGGGGTAACGAGCAGTACTTC. Residues: CASSYTLAGGNEQYF.

The genes are TRBV30 and TRBJ2-6, with D perhaps matching TRBD1 (7 bases). The CDR3 length is 16 residues. Trimming took 4 bases from V and 2 from J, leaving 15 bases between them. Germline V gene data show CDR1 as GTSNPN and CDR2 as SVGIG (reference sequence). CDR3 loop: CAWNPGGYPGANVLTF. The CDR3 DNA reads TGTGCCTGGAATCCAGGGGGGTACCCTGGGGCCAACGTCCTGACTTTC.

The rearrangement links TRBV7-6 to TRBJ2-1; TRBD2 is a possible D gene (6 bases). The CDR3 is 17 amino acids. The V end lost 5 bases, the J end lost 9 bases, and 26 bases lay between the germline ends. The germline V gene encodes CDR1 SGHVS and CDR2 FNYEAQ. CDR3 DNA: TGTGCCAGCAGCCCGGCGGCGGGGTATTTAGGACTAAGTGAGCAGTTCTTC. Amino acids: CASSPAAGYLGLSEQFF.

CDR3 protein: CASSDLRSGNTEAFF. The DNA for the CDR3 is TGTGCCAGCAGTGACCTGAGGAGTGGGAACACTGAAGCTTTCTTT. The chain recombines TRBV25-1 with TRBJ1-1, with D unclear. The CDR3 contains 15 residues. Per the germline V gene, CDR1 is MGHDK and CDR2 is SYGVNS. Trimming took off 3 bases at V and 1 base at J, with 12 bases between the two ends.

The J gene is TRBJ1-5, the V gene TRBV6-6, with D uncertain. Germline CDR1 reads MNHNY; CDR2 reads SVGAGI (reference sequence). Trimming took 5 bases from V and 5 from J, leaving 19 bases between them. This CDR3 has 16 amino acids. CDR3 loop: CASSLATTALDQPQHF. The CDR3 region has the DNA TGTGCCAGCAGTCTAGCGACCACGGCCCTTGATCAGCCCCAGCATTTT.

This chain uses TRBV9 with TRBJ1-1, with 8 bases lining up with TRBD1. CDR1 and CDR2 (germline): SGDLS, YYNGEE. The CDR3 has 14 amino acids. With 3 bases clipped from V and 3 bases from J, the junction kept 4 bases outside the gene matches. The CDR3 DNA is TGTGCCAGCAGCGACATGGACAGGGACACTGAAGCTTTCTTT. It translates to CASSDMDRDTEAFF.

This clone was recorded only once. The rearrangement joins TRBV19 to TRBJ2-1; 9 nucleotides match TRBD2. This CDR3 is built from 16 residues. V lost 4 bases to trimming and J lost 5 bases; unmatched junction nucleotides: 9. Germline lookup yields CDR1 LNHDA and CDR2 SQIVND (reference sequence). CDR3 in amino acids: CASSTPSRTSDNEQFF. The CDR3 nucleotides read TGTGCCAGTAGTACTCCCTCAAGGACTAGCGACAATGAGCAGTTCTTC.

The V call is TRBV19, the J call TRBJ2-7, with D maybe TRBD1 (7 bases). CDR1 and CDR2 from the germline V gene are LNHDA and SQIVND (reference sequence). V was clipped by 4 bases and J by 8 bases, with 12 bases between them. The CDR3 has 12 amino acids. The CDR3 is CASSTQGGQQYF. The CDR3 DNA sequence: TGTGCCAGTAGTACCCAGGGGGGTCAGCAGTACTTC.

Worth noting for this clone: Other nucleotide sequences from this sample produce the same CDR3. V and J are TRBV5-4 and TRBJ1-5; D remains ambiguous. V dropped 4 bases and J dropped 10 bases, with 9 bases sitting between them. The CDR3 consists of 11 residues. Germline CDR1 SGHNT, CDR2 YYREEE (reference sequence). In DNA form, the CDR3 reads TGTGCCAGCAGCCCCTCCCCCCCCCAGCATTTT. Protein product: CASSPSPPQHF. The whole variable domain, filled in from reference TRBV5-4 and TRBJ1-5, reads ETGVTQSPTHLIKTRGQQVTLRCSSQSGHNTVSWYQQALGQGPQFIFQYYREEENGRGNFPPRFSGLQFPNYSSELNVNALELDDSALYLCASSPSPPQHFGDGTRLSIL.

This sequence joins TRBV2 and TRBJ2-7; 8 bases align to TRBD2. This CDR3 has 14 residues. Germline CDR1 reads SNHLY; CDR2 reads FYNNEI. After removal of 6 bases from V and 5 bases from J, the junction contained 9 bases not matched to a gene. This CDR3 reads CASSGGEGPHEQYF. As DNA, the CDR3 is TGTGCCAGCAGCGGGGGGGAGGGCCCCCACGAGCAGTACTTC.

The V call is TRBV6-4, the J call TRBJ2-3; 8 nucleotides line up with TRBD2. This CDR3 contains 13 residues. Trimming removed 4 bases from V and 4 bases from J; junction bases left unmatched: 1. Germline assignment: CDR1 MRHNA and CDR2 SNTAGT. In DNA, the CDR3 is TGTGCCAGCAGTGCGACTAGCGCAGATACGCAGTATTTT. Protein product: CASSATSADTQYF.

The rearrangement links TRBV3-1 (or the pseudogene TRBV3-2) to TRBJ2-4; the D is unclear. Looked up from germline, CDR1 is LGHDT and CDR2 is YNNKEL (reference sequence). The CDR3 extends over 15 amino acids. With 0 bases removed from V and 0 bases from J, the gap between germline ends came to 6 bases. Written as DNA, the CDR3 is TGTGCCAGCAGCCAAGATCGGAGAGCCAAAAACATTCAGTACTTC. Translated: CASSQDRRAKNIQYF.